This T cell receptor (beta chain) was observed in a study of T cell changes during pregnancy in multiple sclerosis. TCRdb keeps only in-frame clones here, not all; method: immunoSEQ multiplex PCR. The data show about 57,000 clones, 90% seen once. Trimming removed 10 bases from V and 5 bases from J, with 14 bases in between. Germline V gene sequence: CDR1 SNHLY, CDR2 FYNNEI. The CDR3 is made up of 12 amino acids. The sequencing used peripheral blood, collected in the first trimester of pregnancy. This clonotype originated in a female donor in good health, enrolled as a control in a pregnancy study. The chain couples TRBV2 to TRBJ1-1, with D uncertain. The CDR3 sequence: CATEKGDTEAFF. In DNA form, the CDR3 reads TGTGCCACCGAAAAAGGAGATACTGAAGCTTTCTTT.